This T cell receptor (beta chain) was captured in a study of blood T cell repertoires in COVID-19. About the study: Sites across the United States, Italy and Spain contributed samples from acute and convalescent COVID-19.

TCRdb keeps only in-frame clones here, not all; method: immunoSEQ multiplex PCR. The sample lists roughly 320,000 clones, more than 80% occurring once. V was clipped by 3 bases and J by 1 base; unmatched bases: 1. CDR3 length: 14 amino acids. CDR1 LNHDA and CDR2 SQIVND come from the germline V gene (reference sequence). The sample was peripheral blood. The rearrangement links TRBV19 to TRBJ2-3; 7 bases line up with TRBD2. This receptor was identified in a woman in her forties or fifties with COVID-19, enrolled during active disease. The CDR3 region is CASSIGRGTDTQYF. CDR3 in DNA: TGTGCCAGTAGTATTGGGAGGGGCACAGATACGCAGTATTTT.